Reported below is one T cell receptor beta chain. This sample was taken from a study of blood T cell repertoires in COVID-19. Study overall: COVID-19 samples, acute and convalescent, were from the United States, Italy and Spain. Nucleic acid was either cDNA or gDNA, and it came from T cells, B-cell-depleted T cells, or PBMCs.

Original processing methods: Quantification of nucleated cells was approximated via reference gene primer amplification. Method: immunoSEQ multiplex PCR; TCRdb's copy keeps in-frame clones and lacks some. V and J calls and clone size come straight from that table; D and trimming were deduced from the DNA. This sample has some 30,000 clones; roughly nine tenths occur once, and the top ten carry roughly 8%. The CDR3 covers 15 residues. Germline lookup yields CDR1 MNHEY and CDR2 SMNVEV (reference sequence). Losses at the gene ends were 5 bases for V and 8 bases for J; bases not matched to a gene: 11. The sequencing sample was made of peripheral blood. V usage is TRBV27 and J usage is TRBJ1-4, with 7 bases identical to TRBD1. This TCR was recovered from a man in his 70s with active or convalescent COVID-19. CDR3 sequence reads: CASSHRTGPREKLFF. The CDR3 nucleotides are TGTGCCAGCAGTCACCGGACAGGACCCAGGGAAAAACTGTTTTTT.